This T cell receptor (beta chain) was sequenced in a study of cytomegalovirus exposure and HLA in healthy donors. The PCR ran on 60 Vbeta and 13 Jbeta primers. Some clones are missing from TCRdb's copy, which holds only in-frame ones; the method was immunoSEQ multiplex PCR. The table has some 180,000 clones, 77% seen once. This clone was found once. As yet, its antigen is unknown. CDR1 SQVTM and CDR2 ANQGSEA come from the germline V gene. Losses at the gene ends were 8 bases for V and 5 bases for J; bases not matched to a gene: 7. The CDR3 has 13 residues. Study-wide findings and caveats: With further analysis later on, most CMV-associated TCR beta chains appeared HLA-restricted. Excluded were some V segments that proved indistinguishable, including TRBV6-2 and TRBV6-3.

This chain connects TRBV29-1 to TRBJ1-5, with 9 bases fitting TRBD1. Material: PBMCs. This sequence was found in a woman aged 55-69 years in good health and CMV-seropositive. CDR3 residues: CSIGQGRDQPQHF. In nucleotides, the CDR3 is TGCAGCATAGGACAGGGGAGAGATCAGCCCCAGCATTTT. Variable domain in full (rest from reference TRBV29-1 and TRBJ1-5): SAVISQKPSRDICQRGTSLTIQCQVDSQVTMMFWYRQQPGQSLTLIATANQGSEATYESGFVIDKFPISRPNLTFSTLTVSNMSPEDSSIYLCSIGQGRDQPQHFGDGTRLSIL.